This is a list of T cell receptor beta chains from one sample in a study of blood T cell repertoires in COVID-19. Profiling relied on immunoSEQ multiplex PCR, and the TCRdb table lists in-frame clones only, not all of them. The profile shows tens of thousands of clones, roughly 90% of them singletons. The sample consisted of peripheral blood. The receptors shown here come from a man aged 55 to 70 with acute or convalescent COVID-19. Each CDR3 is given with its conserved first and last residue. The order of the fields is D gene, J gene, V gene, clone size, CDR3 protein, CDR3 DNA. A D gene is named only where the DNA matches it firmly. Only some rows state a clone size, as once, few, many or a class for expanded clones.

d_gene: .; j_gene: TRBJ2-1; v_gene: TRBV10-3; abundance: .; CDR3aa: CAISDPGRPQKANEQFF; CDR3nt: TGTGCCATCAGTGACCCGGGGAGGCCTCAGAAAGCCAATGAGCAGTTCTTC
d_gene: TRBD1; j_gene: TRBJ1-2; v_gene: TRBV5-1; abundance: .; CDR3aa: CASRPGQGGPYGYTF; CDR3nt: TGCGCCAGCAGACCGGGACAGGGGGGGCCCTATGGCTACACCTTC
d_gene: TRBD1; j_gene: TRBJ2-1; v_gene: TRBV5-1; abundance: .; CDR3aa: CASSPGDRGTKYNEQFF; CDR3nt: TGCGCCAGCAGCCCGGGGGACAGGGGGACTAAATACAATGAGCAGTTCTTC
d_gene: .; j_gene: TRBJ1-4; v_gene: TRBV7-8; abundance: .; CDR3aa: CASRLGVATTNEKLFF; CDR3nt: TGTGCCAGCAGGTTAGGTGTGGCAACAACTAATGAAAAACTGTTTTTT
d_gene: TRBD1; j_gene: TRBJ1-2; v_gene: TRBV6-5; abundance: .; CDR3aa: CASTRQGWGYGYTF; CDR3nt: TGTGCCAGCACCAGACAGGGCTGGGGCTATGGCTACACCTTC
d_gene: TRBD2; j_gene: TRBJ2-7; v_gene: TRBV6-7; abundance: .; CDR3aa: CASSYSMGGGPSYEQYF; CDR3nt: TGTGCCAGCAGTTACTCGATGGGGGGAGGGCCTTCCTACGAGCAGTACTTC
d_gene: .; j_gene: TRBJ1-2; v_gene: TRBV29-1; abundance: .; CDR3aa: CSAEEGLNYGYTF; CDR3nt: TGCAGCGCCGAGGAGGGTCTTAACTATGGCTACACCTTC
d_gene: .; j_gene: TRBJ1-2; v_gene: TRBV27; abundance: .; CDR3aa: CASSPGGYGYTF; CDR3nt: TGTGCCAGCAGTCCCGGTGGCTATGGCTACACCTTC
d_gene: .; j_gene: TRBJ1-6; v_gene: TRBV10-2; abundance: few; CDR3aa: CASGRAGDSPLHF; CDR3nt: TGCGCCAGCGGGAGGGCAGGGGATTCACCCCTCCACTTT
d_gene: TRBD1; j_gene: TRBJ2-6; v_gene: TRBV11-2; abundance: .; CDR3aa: CASSTGVGGANVLTF; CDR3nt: TGTGCCAGCAGCACAGGGGTTGGTGGGGCCAACGTCCTGACTTTC